What follows are 16 T cell receptor beta chains derived from one specimen sequenced in a study of T cell repertoires in cytomegalovirus infection. Via MiXCR, TCRdb re-called the reads, giving one row per CDR3 protein. The repertoire holds hundreds of thousands of distinct CDR3 sequences, with 15% to 20% as singletons. Specimen: PBMCs. These receptors were collected from a human donor in good health (CMV status not recorded). Some clones in this sample may be carry-over from other donors' samples.

There are a few counts of this clonotype. V gene TRBV7-9 combines with J gene TRBJ2-5; D not certain. Per germline, CDR1 SEHNR and CDR2 FQNEAQ (reference sequence). This CDR3 has 11 residues. The V and J ends lost 5 bases and 7 bases respectively, with 8 bases between them. This CDR3 is CASSPDWTQYF. Here the CDR3 DNA reads TGTGCCAGCAGCCCAGATTGGACCCAGTACTTC.

This clonotype has ten or more counts. The rearrangement links TRBV2 to TRBJ2-5; possibly TRBD2 for D (6 bases). Germline V gene data show CDR1 as SNHLY and CDR2 as FYNNEI. The CDR3 contains 19 residues. V lost 8 bases, J lost 2 bases, and 30 bases lay in between. DNA of the CDR3: TGTGCCAGCGGTGGGCAGCCCGGGAGCAGGATGGACCGACAAGAGACCCAGTACTTC. It encodes CASGGQPGSRMDRQETQYF.

This clonotype was seen only a few times. The chain uses TRBV20-1 and TRBJ1-4; D is uncertain. V was cut by 6 bases and J by 8 bases, with 19 bases left in between. The CDR3 is 14 amino acids. Germline-derived CDR1 and CDR2 are DFQATT and SNEGSKA (reference sequence). This chain's CDR3 is CSARTERVEEKLFF. The CDR3, as DNA: TGCAGTGCGCGAACCGAAAGGGTAGAAGAAAAACTGTTTTTT.

V is TRBV11-2 and J is TRBJ2-2; 9 nucleotides match TRBD2. The CDR3 is 16 amino acids. Per the germline V gene, CDR1 is SGHAT and CDR2 is FQNNGV. V was pared by 3 bases and J by 5 bases, with 7 bases of the junction left unmatched. The DNA of the CDR3 is TGTGCCAGCAGCTTCCTAGCGGGGACGGCTACCGGGGAGCTGTTTTTT. This gives the protein CASSFLAGTATGELFF.

Only a few counts were recorded for this clonotype. The gene calls are TRBV2 and TRBJ1-2; a weak D match, TRBD1 (5 bases). Germline V gives CDR1 SNHLY, CDR2 FYNNEI. This CDR3 has 12 residues. V dropped 0 bases and J dropped 8 bases, with 7 bases sitting between them. The DNA of the CDR3 is TGTGCCAGCAGTGAAGCAGGGGTCGGCTACACCTTC. Residues: CASSEAGVGYTF.

This clonotype showed up many times. The rearrangement joins TRBV7-2 to TRBJ1-1; no clear D. This CDR3 comprises 17 residues. Trimming cost V 2 bases and J 1 base, with 17 bases left between them. Looked up from germline, CDR1 is SGHTA and CDR2 is FQGNSA. As DNA, the CDR3 is TGTGCCAGCAGCTTATCTATCGGGCGCCTGGGGAACACTGAAGCTTTCTTT. The encoded protein is CASSLSIGRLGNTEAFF.

The chain uses TRBV29-1 and TRBJ2-3; D ambiguous. Germline V lookup: CDR1 SQVTM, CDR2 ANQGSEA. This CDR3 comprises 13 residues. Deletions cut 4 bases from V and 6 bases from J, with 14 bases between. CDR3 sequence reads: CSVVSNRKDTQYF. The CDR3 DNA follows: TGCAGCGTTGTATCTAACCGCAAGGATACGCAGTATTTT.

Many counts were recorded for this clonotype. Written as DNA, the CDR3 is TGTGCCAGCAGCTACACAGGGGGAGATACGCAGTATTTT. Protein: CASSYTGGDTQYF. The V and J genes are TRBV7-6 and TRBJ2-3, with 8 bases lining up with TRBD1. Trimming took 4 bases from V and 5 from J; bases not matched to a gene: 2. Germline values: CDR1 SGHVS, CDR2 FNYEAQ. The CDR3 has 13 amino acids.

In its sample, this clonotype was seen many times. This chain's CDR3 is CASSSRPGANVLTF. As DNA, the CDR3 is TGTGCCAGCAGCTCCCGACCTGGGGCCAACGTCCTGACTTTC. This sequence joins TRBV7-2 and TRBJ2-6; D call uncertain. This CDR3 is 14 amino acids long. Germline V gene sequence: CDR1 SGHTA, CDR2 FQGNSA. Trimming pared 4 bases from V and 2 bases from J, leaving 6 bases between. The complete variable domain, with remaining parts taken from reference TRBV7-2 and TRBJ2-6, reads GAGVSQSPSNKVTEKGKDVELRCDPISGHTALYWYRQSLGQGLEFLIYFQGNSAPDKSGLPSDRFSAERTGGSVSTLTIQRTQQEDSAVYLCASSSRPGANVLTFGAGSRLTVL.

The V call is TRBV5-6, the J call TRBJ2-7; 7 bases agree with TRBD1. Trimming at V came to 3 bases and at J to 4 bases, leaving 13 bases not matched to a gene. The CDR3 covers 16 residues. CDR1 is SGHDT and CDR2 is YYEEEE in the germline V gene. The CDR3: CASSSQGQRLSYEQYF. CDR3 sequence (DNA): TGTGCCAGCAGCTCACAGGGACAGCGCCTTTCATACGAGCAGTACTTC.

V and J are TRBV6-1 and TRBJ2-2; 11 bases align to TRBD1. The CDR3 is made up of 15 amino acids. After removal of 3 bases from V and 3 bases from J, the junction contained 0 bases not matched to a gene. Germline V lookup: CDR1 MNHNS, CDR2 SASEGT. The CDR3 protein is CASSEGQGDTGELFF. The DNA for the CDR3 is TGTGCCAGCAGTGAGGGACAGGGGGACACCGGGGAGCTGTTTTTT.

The chain couples TRBV5-6 to TRBJ2-3; 11 bases match TRBD2. The CDR3 runs to 17 residues. From germline, CDR1 is SGHDT and CDR2 YYEEEE. V was clipped by 0 bases and J by 2 bases; unmatched bases: 5. The CDR3 reads CASSLAVAGGYTDTQYF. The CDR3 DNA is TGTGCCAGCAGCTTGGCGGTAGCGGGGGGGTACACAGATACGCAGTATTTT.

This clonotype was picked up a small number of times. The chain couples TRBV6-5 to TRBJ2-7; 7 bases fit TRBD1. V shed 2 bases, J shed 7 bases, and the junction held 11 bases outside the gene matches. Germline-derived CDR1 and CDR2 are MNHEY and SVGAGI. This CDR3 has 15 residues. The CDR3 here is CASSYDRAILGEQYF. The CDR3 coding sequence is TGTGCCAGCAGTTACGACAGGGCCATTTTGGGGGAGCAGTACTTC.

This clonotype was observed a few times. V gene TRBV4-3 combines with J gene TRBJ1-1; D may be TRBD1 (5 bases). V was pared by 0 bases and J by 6 bases, with 17 bases between. Germline V gene sequence: CDR1 LGHNA, CDR2 YSLEER. The CDR3 has 16 amino acids. CDR3 amino acids: CASSQDTGGEISEAFF. DNA for the CDR3: TGCGCCAGCAGCCAAGATACCGGGGGGGAGATCTCTGAAGCTTTCTTT.

This clonotype appeared a few times. The chain joins TRBV4-2 to TRBJ1-5; D gene unclear. The CDR3 extends over 14 amino acids. Trimming removed 5 bases from V and 6 bases from J, with 14 bases in between. Per germline, CDR1 LGHNA and CDR2 YNFKEQ. The CDR3 bases are TGTGCCAGCAGCTCGAGCGCGAGGGTTCAGCCCCAGCATTTT. It encodes CASSSSARVQPQHF.

This clonotype has a handful of counts. The J gene is TRBJ2-1, the V gene TRBV24-1; 10 bases agree with TRBD2. The CDR3 has 16 residues. Trimming cost V 6 bases and J 7 bases; bases outside gene matches: 11. Germline CDR1 KGHDR, CDR2 SFDVKD. CDR3 in DNA: TGTGCCACCAGTCGGGGACCGGGACTAGCGTTTAATGAGCAGTTCTTC. This translates into CATSRGPGLAFNEQFF.